This passage covers 32 T cell receptor beta chains from one sample sequenced in a study of tumor-infiltrating lymphocytes in primary liver carcinoma (dated by TCRdb to 2015 to 2018). Without any cell sorting, total RNA and DNA were extracted together from approximately 22-30 mg of bulk tissue using the AllPrep DNA/RNA mini kit. The sequencer listed for this sample is Illumina HiSeq 2500. Starting from roughly 500 ng total RNA, TCRbeta-specific cDNA was produced by reverse transcription with a constant-region primer and ProtoScript II reverse transcriptase. Three nested multiplex PCR rounds, following a slightly modified ARM-PCR procedure, were used to build the TCRbeta libraries. Multiplex TRBV1-TRBV30 forward primers and a Cbeta reverse primer were used in the first two PCR rounds, each of which was run for around 10 cycles. The public reads were run again by TCRdb, first through fastp at Q25 and then through MiXCR, and only productive beta chains were kept. Entries are consolidated by CDR3 protein sequence, retaining the most common genes and DNA. The sample profile shows 84,000 or so distinct CDR3 sequences; approximately 77% of them were found once. Jointly, the top ten make up roughly a fifth of the sample.

Material: liver tumor tissue from sampling region 1. The sample's cell subset or site label is to be understood as: tumor region T1, superior pole. These TCRs come from a man in his forties or fifties with primary liver carcinoma and hepatitis B virus infection.

As for this clonotype: Likely a read error: the CDR3 ends without its conserved phenylalanine or tryptophan. The rearrangement uses TRBV11-2 and TRBJ2-2; 9 positions match TRBD2. Germline assignment: CDR1 SGHAT and CDR2 FQNNGV. There are 16 residues in the CDR3. The CDR3 DNA follows: TGTGCCAGCGGCTTAGAGGCGCTAGCGGGAACCGGGGAGCTGTTTCTT. Its translation: CASGLEALAGTGELFL.

The genes are TRBV11-2 and TRBJ2-7; D uncertain. Trimming stripped 5 bases from V and 6 bases from J, with 20 bases between. The CDR3 has 15 amino acids. Germline V gene lookup returns CDR1 SGHAT and CDR2 FQNNGV. Here the CDR3 DNA reads TGTGCCAGCAGCCTATCTTTGGGAATATCCGCCGAGCAGTACTTC. Amino acids: CASSLSLGISAEQYF.

Details on this clonotype: The junction shows a germline mismatch at one end, possibly a read error. The rearrangement uses TRBV7-9 and TRBJ1-1, with D tentatively TRBD1 (6 bases). The CDR3 totals 13 residues. Germline V gene sequence: CDR1 SEHNR, CDR2 FQNEAQ (reference sequence). CDR3 coding DNA: TGTGCTAGCAGCTTCGGACAGAGCGGTGAAGCTTTCTTT. The encoded protein is CASSFGQSGEAFF.

Concerning this clonotype: A much more abundant neighbour one base away suggests this may be a read error. V and J are TRBV28 and TRBJ1-2; possible D gene TRBD1, 6 bases. The CDR3 runs to 12 residues. Germline V gene data show CDR1 as MDHEN and CDR2 as SYDVKM. CDR3: CARSSGANGYTF. The CDR3 DNA follows: TGTGCCAGGAGTTCGGGGGCGAATGGCTACACCTTC.

Notes on this clonotype: The junction shows a germline mismatch at one end, possibly a read error. This rearrangement joins TRBV6-2 or TRBV6-3 to TRBJ2-3; 8 nucleotides match TRBD2. Per the germline V gene, CDR1 is MNHEY and CDR2 is SVGEGT. The CDR3 loop spans 15 amino acids. CDR3 DNA sequence: TGTGTCAGCAGTTCCCGCAGCGGGAGCACAGATACGCGGTATTTT. Translating it yields CVSSSRSGSTDTRYF.

To note about this clonotype: One end of the junction varies from germline; a read error may be responsible. The J gene is TRBJ2-1, the V gene TRBV11-2, with D hard to call. Germline V lookup: CDR1 SGHAT, CDR2 FQNNGV. The CDR3 runs 13 residues. The CDR3 sequence: CASTLNDAYEHFF. The CDR3 coding sequence is TGTGCCAGCACCTTAAATGATGCCTATGAGCATTTTTTC.

This clonotype was counted between two and nine times. J is TRBJ2-3 and V is TRBV6-1; 8 bases match TRBD1. This CDR3 region has 22 residues. J was trimmed by 6 bases and V by 6 bases; bases with no gene match: 32. CDR1 is MNHNS and CDR2 is SASEGT in the germline V gene. CDR3 bases: TGTGCCAGCAGCCCGGACAGGGTCCGTTGGGGTTCGGCGGGACCTCGGGCGGATACGCAGTATTTT. This gives the protein CASSPDRVRWGSAGPRADTQYF.

In nucleotides, the CDR3 is TGTGCCATCCGAAAGGGGGATATTAATGGCTACACCTTC. Amino acids: CAIRKGDINGYTF. The rearrangement links TRBV28 to TRBJ1-2; weak D call: TRBD1 (6 bases). The CDR3 sequence is 13 residues long. The germline V and J ends were trimmed by 10 bases and 6 bases, with 18 bases remaining between them. From germline, CDR1 is MDHEN and CDR2 SYDVKM.

This clonotype showed up many times. This CDR3 is CASSLFSRDRQYF. The CDR3, as DNA: TGTGCCAGCAGTTTATTTTCCCGGGACAGGCAGTACTTC. The chain joins TRBV28 to TRBJ2-5; 8 bases align to TRBD1. CDR1 and CDR2 from the germline V gene are MDHEN and SYDVKM. V dropped 1 base and J dropped 11; count of bases not matched to a gene: 6. The CDR3 covers 13 residues. Combining the CDR3 with reference TRBV28 and TRBJ2-5 gives the whole variable domain DVKVTQSSRYLVKRTGEKVFLECVQDMDHENMFWYRQDPGLGLRLIYFSYDVKMKEKGDIPEGYSVSREKKERFSLILESASTNQTSMYLCASSLFSRDRQYFGPGTRLLVL.

On this clonotype itself: At one of its ends the junction is not consistent with the germline gene, which may arise from a read error. The rearrangement links TRBV11-2 to TRBJ2-7; TRBD2 might be the D (5 bases). This CDR3 is built from 13 residues. CDR1 is SGHAT and CDR2 is FQNNGV in the germline V gene. Here the CDR3 DNA reads TGTGTCAGCAGCTTAAGTGAGCTAGCATCACAGTACTTC. It encodes CVSSLSELASQYF.

The sample holds a few counts of this clonotype. The chain recombines TRBV11-2 with TRBJ2-1; 8 bases are a match to TRBD1. V lost 7 bases and J lost 11; bases outside the gene matches: 13. The CDR3 extends over 14 amino acids. Germline CDR1 reads SGHAT; CDR2 reads FQNNGV. The CDR3 protein is CASTRTGTISQQFF. CDR3 in DNA: TGTGCCAGCACCCGGACAGGGACAATCAGTCAGCAGTTCTTC. Full variable domain (remainder filled in from reference TRBV11-2 and TRBJ2-1): EAGVAQSPRYKIIEKRQSVAFWCNPISGHATLYWYQQILGQGPKLLIQFQNNGVVDDSQLPKDRFSAERLKGVDSTLKIQPAKLEDSAVYLCASTRTGTISQQFFGPGTRLTVL.

The chain has TRBV29-1 and TRBJ2-7; 8 positions match TRBD1. Looked up from germline, CDR1 is SQVTM and CDR2 is ANQGSEA. V dropped 5 bases and J dropped 13; count of bases not matched to a gene: 13. The CDR3 is 12 residues long. The CDR3 nucleotides read TGCAGCGTTCTACAGGGGGACCGTATGCAATACTTC. As protein: CSVLQGDRMQYF.

This clonotype has a handful of counts. Given a much more abundant clone one base away, this may be a read error. This sequence joins TRBV10-3 and TRBJ2-2, with D maybe TRBD2 (6 bases). Germline lookup yields CDR1 ENHRY and CDR2 SYGVKD. The ends were cut back, 3 bases at V and 1 base at J, with 12 bases in the middle. CDR3 length: 16 amino acids. The CDR3 DNA sequence: TGTGCCATCAGTGATTCCGGGGGAAAGAACACCGGGGAGCTGTTTTTT. Amino acids: CAISDSGGKNTGELFF.

V gene TRBV18 combines with J gene TRBJ2-7; D uncertain. The CDR3 runs to 14 residues. The V end was cut by 5 bases, the J end by 5 bases, with 16 bases between. Germline loops: CDR1 KGHSH, CDR2 LQKENI. The CDR3 protein is CASSSSQVGDEQYF. CDR3 nucleotide sequence: TGTGCCAGCTCAAGTTCGCAGGTGGGCGACGAGCAGTACTTC.

The sample holds a few counts of this clonotype. This rearrangement joins TRBV7-9 to TRBJ1-4; D might be TRBD1 (5 bases). CDR3 length: 17 residues. Per the germline V gene, CDR1 is SEHNR and CDR2 is FQNEAQ (reference sequence). V was trimmed by 2 bases and J by 3 bases, leaving 16 bases between them. The CDR3 nucleotides are TGTGCCAGCAGCTTATACGGGGGAACGGGGGCTAATGAAAAACTGTTTTTT. Its protein product is CASSLYGGTGANEKLFF.

Ten or more counts support this clonotype. The chain employs TRBV7-9 and TRBJ2-3, with D perhaps matching TRBD1 (6 bases). Trimming left V 0 bases short and J 0 bases short, with 19 bases between. Looked up from germline, CDR1 is SEHNR and CDR2 is FQNEAQ (reference sequence). The CDR3 contains 19 residues. In DNA form, the CDR3 reads TGTGCCAGCAGCTTAGCGCTATTAAGGGACATTGCTAGCACAGATACGCAGTATTTT. Translated, it gives CASSLALLRDIASTDTQYF.

The table lists this clonotype with many counts. The chain links TRBV7-9 to TRBJ1-1; tentative D call: TRBD1 (5 bases). V lost 4 bases, J lost 2 bases, and 14 bases lay in between. Germline V gene lookup returns CDR1 SEHNR and CDR2 FQNEAQ (reference sequence). CDR3 length: 15 residues. The CDR3 region has the DNA TGTGCCAGCAGCTCATCAGGGTGGGATAACACTGAAGCTTTCTTT. This codes for CASSSSGWDNTEAFF.

The rearrangement uses TRBV11-2 and TRBJ2-1; D not resolved. V was cut by 5 bases and J by 7 bases, with 15 bases left in between. The germline CDR1 and CDR2 sequences are SGHAT and FQNNGV. CDR3 length: 14 amino acids. For the CDR3, the DNA is TGTGCCAGCAGCCCTATGCTAGGAAGTAATGAGCAGTTCTTC. Its translation is CASSPMLGSNEQFF.

To note about this clonotype: This may arise from a read error, as a much more abundant clone is one base away. V is TRBV5-8 and J is TRBJ2-3, with D unresolved. The CDR3 is made up of 13 amino acids. Germline V gives CDR1 SGHTS, CDR2 YDEGEE. The CDR3 loop reads CASSLGATDTKYF. The CDR3 nucleotides are TGTGCCAGCAGCTTGGGCGCCACAGATACGAAGTATTTT. Variable domain in full (rest from reference TRBV5-8 and TRBJ2-3): EAGVTQSPTHLIKTRGQQATLRCSPISGHTSVYWYQQALGLGLQFLLWYDEGEERNRGNFPPRFSGRQFPNYSSELNVNALELEDSALYLCASSLGATDTKYFGPGTRLTVL.

The V call is TRBV6-6, the J call TRBJ2-3, with TRBD2 identical over 8 bases. The trim removed 3 bases at V and 3 bases at J, leaving 5 bases unmatched. Germline V gene data show CDR1 as MNHNY and CDR2 as SVGAGI (reference sequence). The CDR3 extends over 15 amino acids. This chain's CDR3 is CASSYSGNATDTQYF. The CDR3 nucleotides read TGTGCCAGCAGTTATAGCGGGAACGCGACAGATACGCAGTATTTT.

This clonotype appeared many times. Compared with germline, one end of the junction differs, possibly owing to a read error. This rearrangement joins TRBV20-1 to TRBJ2-7; weak D call: TRBD1 (6 bases). The CDR3 is 12 amino acids. CDR1 is DFQATT, CDR2 SNEGSKA, per germline (reference sequence). The CDR3 sequence: CSASRGSHEQYF. The CDR3 DNA follows: TGCAGTGCTAGCAGGGGCTCCCACGAGCAGTACTTC.

The chain links TRBV6-2 or TRBV6-3 to TRBJ2-1, with a weak D call TRBD2 (7 bases). The V and J ends lost 8 bases and 6 bases respectively, with 17 bases between them. Germline V gives CDR1 MNHEY, CDR2 SVGEGT. This CDR3 contains 14 residues. For the CDR3, the DNA is TGTGCCAGCGTCCTAGGGGGAGGGTGCAATGAGCAGTTCTTC. This sequence encodes CASVLGGGCNEQFF.

A remark on this clonotype: Relative to the germline gene, one junction end is altered; a read error may explain this. J is TRBJ2-7 and V is TRBV11-2; 9 positions agree with TRBD2. Germline V gene lookup returns CDR1 SGHAT and CDR2 FQNNGV. The CDR3 sequence is 17 residues long. The CDR3 nucleotides read TGTGCCAACAGCCAGGAACTAGCGGGTTCCCCTTTCTACGGGCAGTACTTC. This gives the protein CANSQELAGSPFYGQYF.

This chain links TRBV11-2 with TRBJ2-6, with 7 positions matching TRBD2. V trimming: 9 bases; J trimming: 0 bases; junction bases outside the gene matches: 14. The CDR3 totals 18 residues. From germline, CDR1 is SGHAT and CDR2 FQNNGV. The CDR3: CASSLFPAGSSGANVLTF. The DNA for the CDR3 is TGTGCCAGTAGCCTCTTTCCAGCGGGAAGCTCTGGGGCCAACGTCCTGACTTTC.

The V gene is TRBV19, the J gene TRBJ1-5; D ambiguous. Trimming left V 4 bases short and J 1 base short, with 14 bases between. Germline assignment: CDR1 LNHDA and CDR2 SQIVND (reference sequence). The CDR3 length is 16 residues. CDR3 nucleotide sequence: TGTGCCAGTAGTAATATGCGGGGAGCGAGCAATCAGCCCCAGCATTTT. As protein: CASSNMRGASNQPQHF.

Of note for this clonotype: One junction end does not reproduce the germline sequence, and a read error may be involved. This sequence joins TRBV6-5 and TRBJ1-1; possibly TRBD1 for D (5 bases). Germline values: CDR1 MNHEY, CDR2 SVGAGI. CDR3 length equals 14 residues. The CDR3 DNA reads as TGTGCCAGTAGCTTGGGGGGAACGAACACTGAGGCTTTCTTT. Protein product: CASSLGGTNTEAFF.

In the case of this clonotype: It may be a read error: a sequence one base away is much more abundant. The genes are TRBV5-1 and TRBJ1-1; 7 bases match TRBD1. After removal of 9 bases from V and 4 bases from J, the junction contained 12 bases not matched to a gene. The CDR3 has 14 residues. Germline CDR1 reads SGHRS; CDR2 reads YFSETQ. CDR3 loop: CATRIWTGGTEAFF. The CDR3 bases are TGCGCCACCCGTATATGGACAGGTGGCACTGAAGCTTTCTTT.

Comment on this clonotype: Because it lacks the conserved phenylalanine or tryptophan at the end, this CDR3 is likely a read error. In DNA form, the CDR3 reads TGTGCCAGCAGCTTAGCGTTGGGCCCTTACAAGGAACAGTTCTCC. It yields the protein CASSLALGPYKEQFS. This rearrangement joins TRBV11-1 to TRBJ2-1; unclear D gene. The CDR3 is 15 residues long. CDR1 is SGHAT, CDR2 FQDESV, per germline (reference sequence). V gave up 0 bases and J gave up 13 bases, with 19 bases separating them.

In regard to this clonotype: This clone may be a read error of a much larger clone one base away. The genes are TRBV28 and TRBJ2-3, with D unclear. With 10 bases removed from V and 2 bases from J, the gap between germline ends came to 16 bases. CDR1 and CDR2 (germline): MDHEN, SYDVKM. The CDR3 is 14 residues long. As DNA, the CDR3 is TGTGCCATTTCCGAGTGGGCACACACAGATACGCAGTATTTT. It is translated as CAISEWAHTDTQYF.

This clonotype was seen once. A read error is possible here, since a much larger clone lies one base away. The chain combines TRBV28 with TRBJ2-7; D gene ambiguous. The CDR3 loop spans 14 amino acids. The V gene's germline CDR1 is MDHEN and CDR2 SYDVKM. DNA of the CDR3: TGTGTCAGCAGTACAACCACTAACTCCTACGAGCAGTACTTC. Translated: CVSSTTTNSYEQYF.

In the case of this clonotype: The junction departs from germline at one end; a sequencing error may be responsible. This chain links TRBV11-2 with TRBJ1-6, with no clear D. Germline V CDR1 and CDR2: SGHAT, FQNNGV. The CDR3 contains 15 residues. DNA of the CDR3: TGTGCCAGCAGCTTAGGTATAGGATCAAATTCACCACTCCACTTT. This gives the protein CASSLGIGSNSPLHF.

As concerns this clonotype: One end of the junction does not line up with germline, which may come from a read error. The gene calls are TRBV11-1 and TRBJ2-1, with TRBD2 as a possible D gene (6 bases). The germline CDR1 and CDR2 sequences are SGHAT and FQDESV (reference sequence). The CDR3 is 14 amino acids. This CDR3 reads CAGSSSANLRGQFF. The CDR3 bases are TGTGCCGGCAGCTCTAGCGCGAACTTAAGGGGGCAGTTCTTC.